This T cell receptor (beta chain) was captured by sequencing in a study of shared clonotypes between healthy human individuals. General study points: Compared with clonotypes that all four donors shared, non-shared clonotypes had lower generation probabilities.

About this clone itself: What it binds is not known.

Genomic DNA belonging to each subset was distributed in equal measure over several immunoSEQ plates. TCRdb's copy holds only in-frame clones and misses some; the assay was immunoSEQ multiplex PCR. The top ten clones hold approximately 0.39% of a sample with approximately 2,000,000 clones, about nine tenths of them seen once. This TCR was sampled from a man younger than 35 in good health. Some clones in this sample may be carry-over from other donors' samples. Sequencing was carried out using naive CD4+ T cells from PBMCs. Specified subset: CD45RA+ positively selected.

The CDR3 sequence: CASGGWTSGSRAEQFF. The CDR3, as DNA: TGTGCCAGCGGGGGGTGGACTAGCGGGAGCCGGGCTGAGCAGTTCTTC. The chain joins TRBV5-4 to TRBJ2-1, with 13 bases matching TRBD2. The CDR3 totals 16 residues. The trim removed 7 bases at V and 9 bases at J, leaving 13 bases unmatched. Germline V gene data show CDR1 as SGHNT and CDR2 as YYREEE (reference sequence).